This TCR beta chain derives from a study of T cells after yellow fever vaccination (dated by TCRdb to the late 2010s). In the study overall: Using CD3, CD45RA, CCR7 and CD95 staining, memory subsets (EM, EMRA, CM and Tscm) were sorted on a BD FACS Aria III. Bulk PBMC replicates and cell subsets were isolated from blood drawn at multiple timepoints before and after both primary and secondary immunization. Libraries from fractions with low cell numbers were prepared with the SMART-Seq v4 Ultra Low Input RNA kit. Memory subsets were sorted on days 0, 15 and 45 and at 18 months after primary vaccination, and on days 0, 15 and 45 after the 30-year booster. The cohort comprised two healthy male donors, one aged 18 to 30 and one aged 30 to 40 years. To follow T-cell clones before and after primary and booster YFV17D yellow fever vaccination, bulk TCR alpha and beta repertoires were sequenced over time.

Sequencing used an Illumina NovaSeq 6000. TCR cDNA was made using 5'RACE template switching, a step that added a universal primer site and unique molecular identifiers. cDNA synthesis was primed from both the TCR alpha and TCR beta constant segments. Libraries were amplified in two PCR steps, with sample barcodes and sequencing adapters added in the second step. Sequencing of libraries was performed on Illumina HiSeq 2500 (2x100 bp) or NovaSeq (2x150 bp). In the original analysis: MIGEC was used to demultiplex reads and collapse the reads into UMI consensus sequences, and MiXCR was used for V(D)J alignment. Using edgeR on replicate PBMC samples, clonotypes were called vaccine-responding if FDR was below 0.01 and the log2 fold change was above 5 up to day 15. Bulk clonotypes were assigned CD4 or CD8 identity according to which sequenced CD4 or CD8 repertoire held them at higher abundance. To estimate the distribution of each clone across memory phenotypes, clonotype frequencies in memory subsets were weighted by FACS-sorted cell numbers. TCRdb redid the processing of the public reads, applying fastp at Q25 and MiXCR, and retained in-frame beta chains. Every entry covers one CDR3 protein and lists the most common genes and DNA from its rows. The V and J calls follow TCRdb's processing rather than the paper's. Recorded for this sample are more than 50,000 distinct CDR3 sequences; around 5.4% of them occurred a single time. The ten largest clones add up to roughly 31% of the sample.

This clonotype occurred many times. The record has no base qualities; no much larger clone is one base away. The treatment or condition label here, explained by the study, means: live attenuated yellow fever vaccine strain. PBMCs were isolated from peripheral blood using a standard Ficoll-Paque protocol. RNA from sorted memory subsets was extracted with the RNeasy Micro Kit. Results the study describes overall, beyond this receptor: In the sorted memory subsets on day 0, nearly all vaccine-responding clonotypes were below the level of detection. After the booster, most clones that had expanded after primary vaccination were detected again (approximately 95% of CD4 and around 88% of CD8), suggesting broad maintenance of memory. Because only two donors were included in the study, the extent to which the findings can be generalized is limited. A small fraction of clonotypes appeared in both the CD4 and CD8 compartments, likely as a result of convergent recombination. Computational filtering was needed because FACS-sorted repertoires could contain abundant contaminating clonotypes from the bulk population. Compared with the primary T-cell response, the secondary T-cell response was weaker but faster, peaking on day 5 rather than day 15.

The CDR1 and CDR2 encoded by the germline V gene are MRHNA and SNTAGT. The CDR3 covers 13 residues, taking in both the cysteine and the phenylalanine. Just CDR3 DNA is preserved here, 39 bases in frame from base 1. A distance of 2 bases separates the germline ends of V and J, which lose 1 base and 0 bases respectively. The chain is made from TRBV6-4 and TRBJ2-3; confidence is insufficient to name the D gene. This specimen was PBMCs, either bulk or a sorted T-cell subset (CD4+, CD8+, memory, or dextramer-sorted; not recorded which), taken on the day of the yellow fever booster vaccination. The clonotype originates from a man aged 18 to 29 who received the YFV17D yellow fever vaccine. At the DNA level, the sequence is TGTGCCAGCAGTGACTTCAGCACAGATACGCAGTATTTT. This codes for CASSDFSTDTQYF.